These 30 T cell receptor beta chains were all obtained from the same sample, sequenced in a study of circulating and synovial CD4+ cells in juvenile arthritis. Some clones are missing from TCRdb's copy, which holds only in-frame ones; the method was immunoSEQ multiplex PCR. The sample includes about 39,000 clones, over 85% of them seen just once. The sample taken for sequencing was CD4+ T cells from blood. The receptors were sampled from a human donor with juvenile idiopathic arthritis.

The chain is built from TRBV5-6 and TRBJ1-1, with D perhaps matching TRBD1 (5 bases). Germline V gene sequence: CDR1 SGHDT, CDR2 YYEEEE. The V gene lost 2 bases and the J gene lost 1 base, with 9 bases spanning the gap. The CDR3 totals 14 residues. The CDR3: CASSFGGGNTEAFF. The CDR3, as DNA: TGTGCCAGCAGCTTTGGGGGAGGGAACACTGAAGCTTTCTTT.

The chain couples TRBV18 to TRBJ2-7, with TRBD1 identical over 7 bases. The CDR3 runs to 15 residues. CDR1 and CDR2 from the germline V gene are KGHSH and LQKENI. J was trimmed by 2 bases and V by 3 bases; bases with no gene match: 7. The CDR3 reads CASSPLTGWPYEQYF. Written as DNA, the CDR3 is TGTGCCAGCTCACCGTTGACAGGGTGGCCCTACGAGCAGTACTTC.

This clone was picked up one time. The chain is built from TRBV27 and TRBJ2-2; a possible D gene is TRBD2 (7 bases). The CDR3 length is 16 residues. V was shortened by 7 bases and J by 5 bases, with 20 bases between the two germline ends. Germline assignment: CDR1 MNHEY and CDR2 SMNVEV (reference sequence). The CDR3 region has the DNA TGTGCCAGCACCCCTCGGGCGGGGGCCAGGACCGGGGAGCTGTTTTTT. Encoded protein: CASTPRAGARTGELFF.

J is TRBJ2-1 and V is TRBV7-2; tentative D call: TRBD1 (7 bases). The CDR3 is 16 residues long. V was cut by 6 bases and J by 0 bases, with 15 bases left in between. Germline lookup yields CDR1 SGHTA and CDR2 FQGNSA. CDR3 sequence reads: CASSLSRGVSYNEQFF. The CDR3 DNA reads TGTGCCAGCAGTCTTAGCAGGGGGGTCTCCTACAATGAGCAGTTCTTC.

V usage is TRBV9 and J usage is TRBJ2-5; D perhaps matches TRBD1 (6 bases). The germline V gene encodes CDR1 SGDLS and CDR2 YYNGEE. V gave up 4 bases and J gave up 3 bases, with 19 bases separating them. This CDR3 spans 16 amino acids. This CDR3 is CASSLRPGVLEETQYF. The CDR3 DNA reads as TGTGCCAGCAGCCTGAGACCAGGGGTTTTGGAAGAGACCCAGTACTTC.

This clone was counted once. The genes are TRBV19 and TRBJ1-1; D uncertain. V dropped 4 bases and J dropped 0 bases, with 6 bases sitting between them. The germline gives CDR1 LNHDA, CDR2 SQIVND (reference sequence). The CDR3 is made up of 13 amino acids. CDR3 coding DNA: TGTGCCAGTAGTACTAGAATGAACACTGAAGCTTTCTTT. Translating it yields CASSTRMNTEAFF. Using reference TRBV19 and TRBJ1-1 for the parts outside the CDR3, the full variable domain is DGGITQSPKYLFRKEGQNVTLSCEQNLNHDAMYWYRQDPGQGLRLIYYSQIVNDFQKGDIAEGYSVSREKKESFPLTVTSAQKNPTAFYLCASSTRMNTEAFFGQGTRLTVV.

This clone turned up a few times. The chain is built from TRBV5-6 and TRBJ1-2; D gene uncertain. Germline V CDR1 and CDR2: SGHDT, YYEEEE. V was trimmed by 0 bases and J by 0 bases, leaving 6 bases between them. This CDR3 has 14 amino acids. CDR3 loop: CASSLERANYGYTF. CDR3 nucleotides: TGTGCCAGCAGCTTGGAAAGAGCTAACTATGGCTACACCTTC. The variable domain in full, with the rest retrieved from reference TRBV5-6 and TRBJ1-2, is DAGVTQSPTHLIKTRGQQVTLRCSPKSGHDTVSWYQQALGQGPQFIFQYYEEEERQRGNFPDRFSGHQFPNYSSELNVNALLLGDSALYLCASSLERANYGYTFGSGTRLTVV.

The chain's CDR3 is CASTHLGQGGFF. The DNA for the CDR3 is TGTGCCAGCACCCACTTGGGGCAGGGAGGGTTCTTC. This chain links TRBV11-3 with TRBJ2-1; D is perhaps TRBD2 (6 bases). This CDR3 is 12 amino acids long. Germline loops: CDR1 SGHNT, CDR2 YENEEA. The V end lost 7 bases, the J end lost 15 bases, and 19 bases lay between the germline ends.

This chain connects TRBV11-3 to TRBJ2-5; maybe TRBD2 (5 bases). V lost 2 bases, J lost 5 bases, and 9 bases lay in between. The length of the CDR3 is 13 residues. The germline V gene encodes CDR1 SGHNT and CDR2 YENEEA. The CDR3 nucleotides are TGTGCCAGCAGCTTAACGGAGCGGGAGACCCAGTACTTC. Its translation: CASSLTERETQYF.

A remark on this clone: The sample contains more than one DNA sequence encoding this CDR3. The chain is built from TRBV6-6 and TRBJ1-6; TRBD1 aligns across 9 bases. Germline-derived CDR1 and CDR2 are MNHNY and SVGAGI (reference sequence). The CDR3 is made up of 15 amino acids. V lost 5 bases and J lost 6; bases outside the gene matches: 5. CDR3 nucleotide sequence: TGTGCCAGCAGTCAAGGGGACAGGGCTAATTCACCCCTCCACTTT. Protein product: CASSQGDRANSPLHF.

V usage is TRBV4-3 and J usage is TRBJ1-1; no reliable D call. The CDR3 length is 15 residues. Germline V gene data show CDR1 as LGHNA and CDR2 as YSLEER. V lost 4 bases to trimming and J lost 0 bases, with 12 bases between them. The CDR3, as DNA: TGCGCCAGCAGCCGCGGACTTGGTTTGAACACTGAAGCTTTCTTT. Translating gives CASSRGLGLNTEAFF.

The chain's CDR3 is CASSIRGTGASAYEQYF. CDR3 DNA: TGTGCCAGTAGTATTAGGGGGACAGGGGCCTCAGCCTACGAGCAGTACTTC. The chain uses TRBV19 and TRBJ2-7; TRBD1 matches at 10 bases. Losses at the gene ends were 3 bases for V and 2 bases for J; bases not matched to a gene: 10. This CDR3 is 17 amino acids long. Per the germline V gene, CDR1 is LNHDA and CDR2 is SQIVND (reference sequence).

The chain links TRBV20-1 to TRBJ1-1; D remains ambiguous. V lost 4 bases to trimming and J lost 8 bases, with 2 bases between them. The germline V gene encodes CDR1 DFQATT and CDR2 SNEGSKA (reference sequence). This CDR3 has 8 residues. In nucleotides, the CDR3 is TGCAGTGCTACAGAAGCTTTCTTT. The encoded protein is CSATEAFF.

The chain links TRBV6-5 to TRBJ1-2; TRBD1 matches 9 bases. Germline V lookup: CDR1 MNHEY, CDR2 SVGAGI. J lost 8 bases, V lost 6 bases, and 7 bases had no gene match. This CDR3 region has 13 residues. The CDR3 DNA reads TGTGCCAGCAGGATCCGACAGGGGGGAGGCTACACCTTC. It yields the protein CASRIRQGGGYTF.

This clone has a single count. The J gene is TRBJ2-7, the V gene TRBV2; D gene unclear. V was shortened by 6 bases and J by 0 bases, with 12 bases between the two germline ends. The CDR3 runs 14 residues. The germline gives CDR1 SNHLY, CDR2 FYNNEI. This CDR3 is CASSNRRSSYEQYF. The CDR3 DNA is TGTGCCAGCAGCAACAGACGGTCCTCCTACGAGCAGTACTTC.

The gene calls are TRBV4-3 and TRBJ1-1; 10 bases are shared with TRBD1. Germline V gene sequence: CDR1 LGHNA, CDR2 YSLEER. The CDR3 sequence is 17 residues long. J was trimmed by 4 bases and V by 2 bases; bases with no gene match: 10. As DNA, the CDR3 is TGCGCCAGCAGCCAAAAGGGGACAGGGGCGTTTGGCACTGAAGCTTTCTTT. Translating it yields CASSQKGTGAFGTEAFF.

This chain joins TRBV5-4 and TRBJ2-3; 8 bases agree with TRBD2. The V gene's germline CDR1 is SGHNT and CDR2 YYREEE (reference sequence). V lost 1 base and J lost 1; bases outside the gene matches: 5. The CDR3 has 16 residues. The CDR3 reads CASSLQRGTGTDTQYF. For the CDR3, the DNA is TGTGCCAGCAGCTTGCAGCGGGGGACCGGCACAGATACGCAGTATTTT. The full variable domain, its missing parts supplied by reference TRBV5-4 and TRBJ2-3, is ETGVTQSPTHLIKTRGQQVTLRCSSQSGHNTVSWYQQALGQGPQFIFQYYREEENGRGNFPPRFSGLQFPNYSSELNVNALELDDSALYLCASSLQRGTGTDTQYFGPGTRLTVL.

The rearrangement uses TRBV7-2 and TRBJ1-4; D gene ambiguous. V lost 8 bases and J 8 bases, leaving 15 bases between the germline ends. The length of the CDR3 is 13 residues. Germline lookup yields CDR1 SGHTA and CDR2 FQGNSA. CDR3 bases: TGTGCCAGCTGTCGGCTGGCGGGGGAAAAACTGTTTTTT. Protein sequence: CASCRLAGEKLFF. The full variable domain, completed using reference TRBV7-2 and TRBJ1-4, is GAGVSQSPSNKVTEKGKDVELRCDPISGHTALYWYRQSLGQGLEFLIYFQGNSAPDKSGLPSDRFSAERTGGSVSTLTIQRTQQEDSAVYLCASCRLAGEKLFFGSGTQLSVL.

The rearrangement joins TRBV6-5 to TRBJ1-1; D is possibly TRBD1 (5 bases). The V end lost 0 bases, the J end lost 5 bases, and 10 bases lay between the germline ends. CDR3 length equals 14 residues. Germline CDR1 reads MNHEY; CDR2 reads SVGAGI. This CDR3 is CASSYSGDGTEAFF. CDR3 coding DNA: TGTGCCAGCAGTTACTCAGGGGATGGTACTGAAGCTTTCTTT.

The chain has TRBV7-2 and TRBJ1-3; perhaps TRBD1 as D (5 bases). Germline CDR1 SGHTA, CDR2 FQGNSA. V gave up 1 base and J gave up 3 bases, with 10 bases separating them. CDR3 length: 15 amino acids. The CDR3 bases are TGTGCCAGCAGCTTAGTGGCAGGGTATGGAAACACCATATATTTT. It specifies CASSLVAGYGNTIYF.

The chain combines TRBV27 with TRBJ2-2; 9 nucleotides line up with TRBD1. CDR3 size: 18 residues. J lost 7 bases, V lost 3 bases, and 15 bases had no gene match. Germline-derived CDR1 and CDR2 are MNHEY and SMNVEV (reference sequence). The CDR3 protein is CASSFQEWGTGTHGELFF. The CDR3 region has the DNA TGTGCCAGCAGTTTCCAGGAATGGGGGACAGGGACCCACGGGGAGCTGTTTTTT.

The chain recombines TRBV10-1 with TRBJ2-1, with D unresolved. The CDR3 spans 15 residues. Deletions cut 1 base from V and 0 bases from J, with 7 bases between. In germline, CDR1 is WNHNN, CDR2 SYGVQD (reference sequence). CDR3 bases: TGCGCCAGCAGTGAGTGGGCCCTCTCCTACAATGAGCAGTTCTTC. This translates into CASSEWALSYNEQFF.

This chain joins TRBV7-8 and TRBJ1-2, with D uncertain. The CDR3 runs 14 residues. Trimming removed 7 bases from V and 1 base from J, with 13 bases in between. In germline, CDR1 is SGHVS, CDR2 FQNEAQ. For the CDR3, the DNA is TGTGCCAGCACCAGTCAGGCGCATAACTATGGCTACACCTTC. Translating it yields CASTSQAHNYGYTF. The whole variable domain, remainder taken from reference TRBV7-8 and TRBJ1-2, is GAGVSQSPRYKVAKRGQDVALRCDPISGHVSLFWYQQALGQGPEFLTYFQNEAQLDKSGLPSDRFFAERPEGSVSTLKIQRTQQEDSAVYLCASTSQAHNYGYTFGSGTRLTVV.

This chain connects TRBV12-5 to TRBJ2-1, with D possibly being TRBD1 (5 bases). Trimming stripped 7 bases from V and 6 bases from J, with 13 bases between. The germline CDR1 and CDR2 sequences are LGHNT and FRNRAP. The CDR3 runs to 13 residues. CDR3 loop: CASALRGGNEQFF. Here the CDR3 DNA reads TGTGCTAGTGCCCTAAGGGGCGGCAATGAGCAGTTCTTC.

The rearrangement links TRBV4-3 to TRBJ2-7, with D maybe TRBD1 (6 bases). Trimming left V 4 bases short and J 1 base short, with 14 bases between. This CDR3 is 15 amino acids long. Germline V gene sequence: CDR1 LGHNA, CDR2 YSLEER. CDR3 coding DNA: TGCGCCAGCAGCCCTCTAAGACAGGATTCCTACGAGCAGTACTTC. It is translated as CASSPLRQDSYEQYF.

The chain employs TRBV6-6 and TRBJ2-2, with a weak D call TRBD2 (5 bases). Between the trimmed V and J ends, which lost 4 bases and 9 bases, there was a span of 9 bases. This CDR3 comprises 12 residues. Germline CDR1 reads MNHNY; CDR2 reads SVGAGI (reference sequence). The CDR3 loop is CASSSPGWELFF. The CDR3 region has the DNA TGTGCCAGCAGTTCCCCGGGGTGGGAGCTGTTTTTT.

Comments on this clone: The junction and the germline gene differ at one end; a read error may be behind it. The same CDR3 arises from other DNA sequences in this sample as well. The V gene is TRBV7-4, the J gene TRBJ1-6, with D perhaps matching TRBD1 (5 bases). Germline V gene data show CDR1 as SGHVT and CDR2 as SQSDAQ. The CDR3 has 16 residues. CDR3 amino acids: CASSLEADRNNSPLHF. As DNA, the CDR3 is TGTGCCAGCAGCTTAGAGGCCGACAGAAATAATTCCCCCCTCCACTTT. The whole variable domain, remainder taken from reference TRBV7-4 and TRBJ1-6, is GAGVSQSPRYKVAKRGRDVALRCDSISGHVTLYWYRQTLGQGSEVLTYSQSDAQRDKSGRPSGRFSAERPERSVSTLKIQRTEQGDSAVYLCASSLEADRNNSPLHFGNGTRLTVT.

The V and J genes are TRBV14 and TRBJ2-3; 11 bases line up with TRBD1. V was pared by 1 base and J by 3 bases, with 3 bases of the junction left unmatched. The CDR3 covers 16 residues. Germline CDR1 SGHDN, CDR2 FVKESK. CDR3 protein: CASSQAGQGATDTQYF. CDR3 coding DNA: TGTGCCAGCAGCCAAGCTGGACAGGGGGCGACAGATACGCAGTATTTT.

The chain carries TRBV7-8 and TRBJ1-2, with TRBD1 as a possible D gene (6 bases). Germline-derived CDR1 and CDR2 are SGHVS and FQNEAQ. V was clipped by 4 bases and J by 5 bases, with 11 bases between them. The CDR3 covers 13 residues. This CDR3 is CASSSQGPYGYTF. The CDR3 DNA is TGTGCCAGCAGCTCACAGGGTCCTTATGGCTACACCTTC.

This rearrangement joins TRBV7-2 to TRBJ2-3, with unresolved D. The CDR3 sequence is 14 residues long. V lost 8 bases, J lost 0 bases, and 12 bases lay in between. Germline assignment: CDR1 SGHTA and CDR2 FQGNSA. The CDR3 loop reads CASRPGRSTDTQYF. The CDR3 DNA reads TGTGCCAGCCGGCCTGGCAGGAGCACAGATACGCAGTATTTT.